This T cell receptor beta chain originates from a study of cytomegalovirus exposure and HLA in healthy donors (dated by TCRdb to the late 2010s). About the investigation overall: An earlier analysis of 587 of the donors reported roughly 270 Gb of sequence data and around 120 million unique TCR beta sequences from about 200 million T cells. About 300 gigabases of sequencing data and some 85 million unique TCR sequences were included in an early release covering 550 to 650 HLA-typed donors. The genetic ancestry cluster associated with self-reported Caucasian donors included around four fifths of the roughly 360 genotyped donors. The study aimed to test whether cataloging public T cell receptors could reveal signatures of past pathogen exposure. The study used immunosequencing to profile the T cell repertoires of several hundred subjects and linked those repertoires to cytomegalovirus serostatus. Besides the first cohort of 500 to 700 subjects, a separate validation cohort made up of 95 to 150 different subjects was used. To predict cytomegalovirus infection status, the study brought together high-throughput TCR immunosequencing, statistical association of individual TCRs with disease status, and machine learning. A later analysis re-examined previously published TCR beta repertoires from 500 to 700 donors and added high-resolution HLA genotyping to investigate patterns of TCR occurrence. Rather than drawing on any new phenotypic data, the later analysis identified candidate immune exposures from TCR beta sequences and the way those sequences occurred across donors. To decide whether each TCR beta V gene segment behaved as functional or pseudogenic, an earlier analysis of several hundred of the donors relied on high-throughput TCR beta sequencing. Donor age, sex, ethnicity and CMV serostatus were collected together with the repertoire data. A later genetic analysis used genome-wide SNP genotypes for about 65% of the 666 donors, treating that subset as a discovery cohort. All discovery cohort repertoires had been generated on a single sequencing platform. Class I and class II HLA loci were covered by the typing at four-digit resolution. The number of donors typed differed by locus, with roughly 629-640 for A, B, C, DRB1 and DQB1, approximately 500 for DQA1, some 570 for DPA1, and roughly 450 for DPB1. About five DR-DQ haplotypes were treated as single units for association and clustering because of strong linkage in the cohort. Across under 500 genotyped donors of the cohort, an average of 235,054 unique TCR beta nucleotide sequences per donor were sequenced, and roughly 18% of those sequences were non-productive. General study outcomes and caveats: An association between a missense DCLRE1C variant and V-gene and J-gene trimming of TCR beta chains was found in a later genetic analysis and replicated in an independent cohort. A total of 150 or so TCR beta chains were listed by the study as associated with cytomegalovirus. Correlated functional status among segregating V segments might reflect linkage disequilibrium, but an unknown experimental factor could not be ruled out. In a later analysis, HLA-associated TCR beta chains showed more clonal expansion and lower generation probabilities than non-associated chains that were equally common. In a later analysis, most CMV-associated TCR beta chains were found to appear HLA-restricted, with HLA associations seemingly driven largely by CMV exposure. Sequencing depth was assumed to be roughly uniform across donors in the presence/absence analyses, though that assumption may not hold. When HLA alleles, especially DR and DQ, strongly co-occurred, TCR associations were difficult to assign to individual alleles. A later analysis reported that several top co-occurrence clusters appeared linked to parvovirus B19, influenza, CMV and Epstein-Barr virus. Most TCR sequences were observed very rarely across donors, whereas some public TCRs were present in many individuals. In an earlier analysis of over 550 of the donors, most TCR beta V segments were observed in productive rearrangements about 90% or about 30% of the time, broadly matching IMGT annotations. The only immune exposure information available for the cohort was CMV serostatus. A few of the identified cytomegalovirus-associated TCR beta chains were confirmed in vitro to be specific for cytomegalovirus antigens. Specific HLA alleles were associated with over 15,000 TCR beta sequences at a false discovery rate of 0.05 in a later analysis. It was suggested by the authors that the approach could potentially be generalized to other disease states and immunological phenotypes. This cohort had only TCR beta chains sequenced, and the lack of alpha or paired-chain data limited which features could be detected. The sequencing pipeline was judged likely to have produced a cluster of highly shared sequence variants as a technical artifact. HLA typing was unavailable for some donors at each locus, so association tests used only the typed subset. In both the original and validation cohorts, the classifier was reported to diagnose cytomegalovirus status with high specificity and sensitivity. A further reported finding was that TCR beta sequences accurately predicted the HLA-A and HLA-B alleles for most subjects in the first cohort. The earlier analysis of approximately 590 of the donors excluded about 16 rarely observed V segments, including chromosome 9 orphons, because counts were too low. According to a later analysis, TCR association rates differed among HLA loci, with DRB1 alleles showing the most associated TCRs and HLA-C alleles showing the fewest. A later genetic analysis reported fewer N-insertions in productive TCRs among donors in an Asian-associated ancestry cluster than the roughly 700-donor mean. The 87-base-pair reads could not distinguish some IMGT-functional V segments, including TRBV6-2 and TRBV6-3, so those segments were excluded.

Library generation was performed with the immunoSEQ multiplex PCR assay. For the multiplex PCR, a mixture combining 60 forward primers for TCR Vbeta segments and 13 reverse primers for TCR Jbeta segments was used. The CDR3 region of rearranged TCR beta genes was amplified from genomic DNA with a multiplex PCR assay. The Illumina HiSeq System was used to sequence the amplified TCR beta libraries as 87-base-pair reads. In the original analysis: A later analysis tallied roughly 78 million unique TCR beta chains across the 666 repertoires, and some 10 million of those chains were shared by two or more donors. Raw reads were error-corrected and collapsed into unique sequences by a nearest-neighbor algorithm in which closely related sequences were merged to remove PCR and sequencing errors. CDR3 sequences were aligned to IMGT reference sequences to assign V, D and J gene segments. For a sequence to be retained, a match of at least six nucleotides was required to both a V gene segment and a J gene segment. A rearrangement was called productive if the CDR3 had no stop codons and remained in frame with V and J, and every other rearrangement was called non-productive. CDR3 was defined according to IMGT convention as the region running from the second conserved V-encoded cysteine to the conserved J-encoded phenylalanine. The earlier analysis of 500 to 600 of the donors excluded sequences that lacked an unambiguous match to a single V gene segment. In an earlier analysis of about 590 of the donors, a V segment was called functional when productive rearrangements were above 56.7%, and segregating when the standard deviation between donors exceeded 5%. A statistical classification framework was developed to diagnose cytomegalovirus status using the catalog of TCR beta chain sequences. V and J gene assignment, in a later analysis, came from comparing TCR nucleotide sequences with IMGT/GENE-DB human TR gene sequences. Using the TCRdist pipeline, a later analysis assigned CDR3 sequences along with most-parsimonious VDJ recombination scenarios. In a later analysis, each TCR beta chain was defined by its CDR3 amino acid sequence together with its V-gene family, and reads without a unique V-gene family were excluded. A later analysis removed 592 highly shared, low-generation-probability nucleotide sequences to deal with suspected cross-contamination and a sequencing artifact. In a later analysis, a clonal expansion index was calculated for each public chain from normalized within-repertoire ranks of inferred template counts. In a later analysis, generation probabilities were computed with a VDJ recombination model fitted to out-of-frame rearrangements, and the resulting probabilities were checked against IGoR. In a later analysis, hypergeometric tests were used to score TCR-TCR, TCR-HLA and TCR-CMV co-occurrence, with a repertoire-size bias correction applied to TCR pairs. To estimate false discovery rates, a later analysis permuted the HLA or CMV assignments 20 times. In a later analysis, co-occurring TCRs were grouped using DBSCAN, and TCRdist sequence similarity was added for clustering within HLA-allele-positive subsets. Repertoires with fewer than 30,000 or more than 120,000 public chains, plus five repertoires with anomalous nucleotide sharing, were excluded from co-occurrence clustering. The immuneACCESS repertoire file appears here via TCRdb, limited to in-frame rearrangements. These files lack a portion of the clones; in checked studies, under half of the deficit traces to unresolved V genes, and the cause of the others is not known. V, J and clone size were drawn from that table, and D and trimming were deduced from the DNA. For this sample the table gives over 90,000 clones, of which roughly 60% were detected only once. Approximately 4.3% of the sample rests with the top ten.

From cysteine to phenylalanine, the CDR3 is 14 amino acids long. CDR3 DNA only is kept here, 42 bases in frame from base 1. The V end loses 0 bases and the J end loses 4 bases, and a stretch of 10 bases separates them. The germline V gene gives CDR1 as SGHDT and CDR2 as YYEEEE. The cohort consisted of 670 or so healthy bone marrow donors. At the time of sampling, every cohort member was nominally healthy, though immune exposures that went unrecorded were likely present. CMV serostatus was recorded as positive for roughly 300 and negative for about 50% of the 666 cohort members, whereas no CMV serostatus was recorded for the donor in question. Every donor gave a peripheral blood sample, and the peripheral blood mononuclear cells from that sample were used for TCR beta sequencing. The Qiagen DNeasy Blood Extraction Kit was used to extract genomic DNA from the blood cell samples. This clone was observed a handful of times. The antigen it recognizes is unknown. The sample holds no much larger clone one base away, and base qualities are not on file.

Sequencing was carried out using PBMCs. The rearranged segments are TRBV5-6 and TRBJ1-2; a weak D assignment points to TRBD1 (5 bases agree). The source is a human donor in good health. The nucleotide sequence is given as TGTGCCAGCAGCTTGGTCGGGGGAGCCTATGGCTACACCTTC. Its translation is CASSLVGGAYGYTF.